These 10 T cell receptor beta chains share one sample of origin, sequenced in a study of blood T cell repertoires in COVID-19. TCRdb's table, derived via immunoSEQ multiplex PCR, lists solely in-frame clones and lacks some. Among approximately 170,000 clones listed, just under 85% were seen once. What was sequenced was peripheral blood. These receptors came from a man between 40 and 49 years old who had recovered from COVID-19.

V is TRBV28 and J is TRBJ1-1, with unresolved D. The germline V gene encodes CDR1 MDHEN and CDR2 SYDVKM. The V end lost 8 bases, the J end lost 5 bases, and 18 bases lay between the germline ends. The CDR3 totals 14 residues. CDR3 nucleotide sequence: TGTGCCAGCTCCACTCTCTCGGTTCAAACTGAAGCTTTCTTT. Protein product: CASSTLSVQTEAFF.

The V gene is TRBV4-1, the J gene TRBJ2-5; 12 bases match TRBD2. Germline V gene lookup returns CDR1 MGHRA and CDR2 YSYEKL. V was pared by 2 bases and J by 3 bases, with 7 bases of the junction left unmatched. The CDR3 is 17 residues long. The chain's CDR3 is CASSQHRLAGDKETQYF. The CDR3 coding sequence is TGCGCCAGCAGCCAACATAGACTAGCGGGGGATAAAGAGACCCAGTACTTC.

This chain uses TRBV7-2 with TRBJ2-2; possibly TRBD2 for D (5 bases). Trimming left V 5 bases short and J 5 bases short, with 6 bases between. The germline V gene encodes CDR1 SGHTA and CDR2 FQGNSA. The CDR3 is 12 residues long. CDR3 DNA sequence: TGTGCCAGCAGCCGGACTACCGGGGAGCTGTTTTTT. It yields the protein CASSRTTGELFF.

This chain joins TRBV5-6 and TRBJ1-2, with D possibly matching TRBD1 (6 bases). V gave up 0 bases and J gave up 6 bases, with 9 bases separating them. The CDR3 loop spans 13 amino acids. CDR1 and CDR2 from the germline V gene are SGHDT and YYEEEE. The CDR3 is CASSLAQGDGYTF. The DNA for the CDR3 is TGTGCCAGCAGCTTGGCACAGGGCGATGGCTACACCTTC. Full variable domain (missing parts from reference TRBV5-6 and TRBJ1-2): DAGVTQSPTHLIKTRGQQVTLRCSPKSGHDTVSWYQQALGQGPQFIFQYYEEEERQRGNFPDRFSGHQFPNYSSELNVNALLLGDSALYLCASSLAQGDGYTFGSGTRLTVV.

This clone was seen more than once but under ten times. The chain carries TRBV5-4 and TRBJ2-2; TRBD1 aligns across 11 bases. The germline V gene encodes CDR1 SGHNT and CDR2 YYREEE (reference sequence). The CDR3 runs to 15 residues. J lost 7 bases, V lost 4 bases, and 6 bases had no gene match. This chain's CDR3 is CASSTRTGGHGELFF. DNA for the CDR3: TGTGCCAGCAGCACGCGGACAGGGGGCCACGGGGAGCTGTTTTTT. The full variable domain, its missing parts supplied by reference TRBV5-4 and TRBJ2-2, is ETGVTQSPTHLIKTRGQQVTLRCSSQSGHNTVSWYQQALGQGPQFIFQYYREEENGRGNFPPRFSGLQFPNYSSELNVNALELDDSALYLCASSTRTGGHGELFFGEGSRLTVL.

The J gene is TRBJ1-4, the V gene TRBV7-8; 7 nucleotides match TRBD1. The ends lost 5 bases at V and 0 bases at J; junction bases unmatched: 6. The germline V gene has CDR1 SGHVS and CDR2 FQNEAQ. This CDR3 comprises 16 residues. In DNA form, the CDR3 reads TGTGCCAGCAGCCTTACAGGGGCGGCAACTAATGAAAAACTGTTTTTT. Residues: CASSLTGAATNEKLFF. The variable domain in full, completed from reference TRBV7-8 and TRBJ1-4, reads GAGVSQSPRYKVAKRGQDVALRCDPISGHVSLFWYQQALGQGPEFLTYFQNEAQLDKSGLPSDRFFAERPEGSVSTLKIQRTQQEDSAVYLCASSLTGAATNEKLFFGSGTQLSVL.

This clone was seen only once. The V gene is TRBV19, the J gene TRBJ2-3, with D unresolved. The V and J ends lost 7 bases and 4 bases respectively, with 15 bases between them. Looked up from germline, CDR1 is LNHDA and CDR2 is SQIVND (reference sequence). The CDR3 sequence is 14 residues long. CDR3 DNA: TGTGCCAGTAACCCTTCGAGTAACGCAGATACGCAGTATTTT. This translates into CASNPSSNADTQYF.

This clone has a single count. V is TRBV12-5 and J is TRBJ2-7; TRBD1 matches at 7 bases. This CDR3 is 13 amino acids long. The germline gives CDR1 LGHNT, CDR2 FRNRAP. The trim removed 5 bases at V and 7 bases at J, leaving 8 bases unmatched. CDR3 nucleotide sequence: TGTGCTAGTGGTCCCCGACAGGGCGGGGAGCAGTACTTC. Its translation is CASGPRQGGEQYF.

This chain links TRBV11-2 with TRBJ2-7, with D possibly TRBD1 on 5 matching bases. CDR1 and CDR2 (germline): SGHAT, FQNNGV. The CDR3 extends over 14 amino acids. V was trimmed by 7 bases and J by 2 bases, leaving 15 bases between them. As DNA, the CDR3 is TGTGCCAGCACCATGGGGCGAGGACCCTACGAGCAGTACTTC. It is translated as CASTMGRGPYEQYF.

V and J are TRBV12-5 and TRBJ1-1, with 9 bases matching TRBD1. Trimming removed 1 base from V and 0 bases from J; junction bases left unmatched: 6. Germline lookup yields CDR1 LGHNT and CDR2 FRNRAP. This CDR3 is built from 17 residues. The CDR3 DNA follows: TGTGCTAGTGGTTTGGACGGGACAGGGCTAATGAACACTGAAGCTTTCTTT. Its translation: CASGLDGTGLMNTEAFF.